The next 20 T cell receptor beta chains were all read from a single sample in a study of T cells in Graves' hyperthyroidism and ophthalmopathy. Amplification yielded TCR beta CDR3 regions, with RNA transcripts as the source. First-round RT-PCR of the TCR CDR3 relied on the HTBI primer set. TCRdb processed the multiplex PCR reads anew with MiXCR; each CDR3 protein has one entry. The sample includes 490,000 or so distinct CDR3 sequences, roughly 22% seen only once; the top ten take 45% to 55%. What was sequenced was blood. These receptors all come from a woman between 70 and 85 years old with Graves' ophthalmopathy.

This clonotype appeared many times. The chain links TRBV12-5 to TRBJ2-4, with D unresolved. V was pared by 1 base and J by 9 bases, with 10 bases between. The CDR3 runs 13 residues. Germline CDR1 reads LGHNT; CDR2 reads FRNRAP. DNA for the CDR3: TGTGCTAGTGGTTTGGCCGTGTTCAGCATTCAGTACTTC. Translation gives CASGLAVFSIQYF.

This clonotype was picked up a small number of times. The chain couples TRBV6-1 to TRBJ1-1, with 10 bases identical to TRBD1. This CDR3 comprises 14 residues. Germline CDR1 and CDR2: MNHNS and SASEGT. V lost 7 bases, J lost 3 bases, and 5 bases stayed unmatched. DNA of the CDR3: TGTGCCAGCATCTTGGACAGGGGGGACACTGAAGCTTTCTTT. Translation gives CASILDRGDTEAFF.

CDR3 DNA sequence: TGTGCCAGCAGTTTACAACCCCCTAGATCCCTGAGCTCCTACGAGCAGTACTTC. Residues: CASSLQPPRSLSSYEQYF. V usage is TRBV27 and J usage is TRBJ2-7; D is undetermined. From germline, CDR1 is MNHEY and CDR2 SMNVEV (reference sequence). Deletions cut 2 bases from V and 0 bases from J, with 20 bases between. There are 18 residues in the CDR3.

A note on this clonotype: At one of its ends the junction is not consistent with the germline gene, which may arise from a read error. The rearrangement uses TRBV15 and TRBJ2-1; 10 bases match TRBD2. This CDR3 has 14 residues. The V gene's germline CDR1 is LNHNV and CDR2 YYDKDF (reference sequence). The CDR3 reads CATNRGSSGSEQFF. In nucleotides, the CDR3 is TGTGCCACCAACAGAGGATCTAGCGGGAGTGAGCAGTTCTTC. Full variable domain (outside the CDR3, taken from reference TRBV15 and TRBJ2-1): DAMVIQNPRYQVTQFGKPVTLSCSQTLNHNVMYWYQQKSSQAPKLLFHYYDKDFNNEADTPDNFQSRRPNTSFCFLDIRSPGLGDTAMYLCATNRGSSGSEQFFGPGTRLTVL.

This clonotype has more than one count but fewer than ten. The chain is built from TRBV6-1 and TRBJ2-1, with 7 bases fitting TRBD2. The V gene's germline CDR1 is MNHNS and CDR2 SASEGT. The CDR3 totals 17 residues. Trimming removed 6 bases from V and 4 bases from J; junction bases left unmatched: 15. The CDR3 DNA reads TGTGCCAGCAGATCACTTCCCGGGACTACGGCATACAATGAGCAGTTCTTC. Translation gives CASRSLPGTTAYNEQFF.

Concerning this clonotype: A much larger clone lies one base from this, so it may be a read error. This rearrangement joins TRBV20-1 to TRBJ1-5; 9 positions match TRBD1. Per germline, CDR1 DFQATT and CDR2 SNEGSKA (reference sequence). CDR3 length: 14 residues. In nucleotides, the CDR3 is TGCAGTGCTTTACAGGGGGCCGGCAATCAGTCCCAGCATTTT. Protein: CSALQGAGNQSQHF.

The rearrangement uses TRBV11-2 and TRBJ1-6; D ambiguous. CDR3 length: 13 residues. The germline V gene has CDR1 SGHAT and CDR2 FQNNGV. The germline V and J ends were trimmed by 5 bases and 12 bases, with 14 bases remaining between them. DNA of the CDR3: TGTGCCAGCAGCCCATTCGCTGCGGGACCCCTCCACTTT. As protein: CASSPFAAGPLHF. Drawing the rest from reference TRBV11-2 and TRBJ1-6, the complete variable domain is EAGVAQSPRYKIIEKRQSVAFWCNPISGHATLYWYQQILGQGPKLLIQFQNNGVVDDSQLPKDRFSAERLKGVDSTLKIQPAKLEDSAVYLCASSPFAAGPLHFGNGTRLTVT.

This clonotype was detected a few times. CDR3 in amino acids: CASSPSGLDNSPLHF. As DNA, the CDR3 is TGTGCCAGCAGCCCTTCGGGCCTTGATAATTCACCCCTCCACTTT. The chain employs TRBV3-1 and TRBJ1-6; no clear D gene. Germline V CDR1 and CDR2: LGHDT, YNNKEL (reference sequence). This CDR3 contains 15 residues. The V end lost 4 bases, the J end lost 5 bases, and 12 bases lay between the germline ends.

This clonotype was found a few times. The chain carries TRBV5-1 and TRBJ2-5, with unresolved D. The CDR3 contains 15 residues. V shed 0 bases and J shed 1 base, with 10 bases lying between them. Per germline, CDR1 SGHRS and CDR2 YFSETQ. CDR3 loop: CASSLAADPQETQYF. In nucleotides, the CDR3 is TGCGCCAGCAGCTTGGCGGCGGACCCCCAAGAGACCCAGTACTTC.

The genes are TRBV10-3 and TRBJ2-1; D is undetermined. Germline V lookup: CDR1 ENHRY, CDR2 SYGVKD. The CDR3 is 14 residues long. The V and J ends lost 6 bases and 8 bases respectively, with 17 bases between them. CDR3 in DNA: TGTGCCATCAGGGGTTACCCCCTAGGCTATGAGCAGTTCTTC. Protein: CAIRGYPLGYEQFF.

This clonotype was counted at least ten times. The chain carries TRBV7-2 and TRBJ1-5, with D unresolved. From germline, CDR1 is SGHTA and CDR2 FQGNSA. V dropped 6 bases and J dropped 3 bases, with 9 bases sitting between them. The CDR3 length is 13 residues. The CDR3 bases are TGTGCCAGCAGGGAGGCAGTCAATCAGCCCCAGCATTTT. It is translated as CASREAVNQPQHF.

The V call is TRBV6-1, the J call TRBJ2-7; 12 bases align to TRBD2. The CDR3 covers 17 residues. Germline values: CDR1 MNHNS, CDR2 SASEGT. After removal of 2 bases from V and 0 bases from J, the junction contained 5 bases not matched to a gene. CDR3 DNA sequence: TGTGCCAGCAGTGAATGGCTAGCGGGAGGGCCCTCCTACGAGCAGTACTTC. It translates to CASSEWLAGGPSYEQYF.

The table lists this clonotype with a few counts. The CDR3 sequence is CASSDSRYSQPTNEKLFF. Written as DNA, the CDR3 is TGTGCCAGCAGTGACTCGAGATACAGCCAACCAACTAATGAAAAACTGTTTTTT. The J gene is TRBJ1-4, the V gene TRBV6-4; D is undetermined. V was cut by 0 bases and J by 0 bases, with 14 bases left in between. CDR1 is MRHNA, CDR2 SNTAGT, per germline. CDR3 length equals 18 residues.

The genes are TRBV5-6 and TRBJ2-5; no firm D call. V was clipped by 5 bases and J by 0 bases, with 14 bases between them. The germline V gene encodes CDR1 SGHDT and CDR2 YYEEEE. The CDR3 loop spans 15 amino acids. Here the CDR3 DNA reads TGTGCCAGCAGTGACGTCCCGGGCCACCAAGAGACCCAGTACTTC. Its translation is CASSDVPGHQETQYF.

The chain has TRBV6-2 or TRBV6-3 and TRBJ1-1; D is uncertain. V lost 2 bases and J lost 5, with 9 bases in between. The CDR3 has 13 residues. Germline values: CDR1 MNHEY, CDR2 SVGEGT. DNA of the CDR3: TGTGCCAGCAGTTACGGGCAGAGGACTGAAGCTTTCTTT. This codes for CASSYGQRTEAFF.

This chain uses TRBV19 with TRBJ2-2; a weak D match, TRBD1 (6 bases). Trimming stripped 6 bases from V and 6 bases from J, with 11 bases between. The length of the CDR3 is 13 residues. Germline V lookup: CDR1 LNHDA, CDR2 SQIVND (reference sequence). Here the CDR3 reads CASRLGAAGELFF. In DNA, the CDR3 is TGTGCCAGTAGATTGGGGGCGGCCGGGGAGCTGTTTTTT.

This clonotype was recorded at least ten times. The V and J genes are TRBV28 and TRBJ1-5, with TRBD1 as a possible D gene (6 bases). Trimming stripped 5 bases from V and 7 bases from J, with 15 bases between. From germline, CDR1 is MDHEN and CDR2 SYDVKM. This CDR3 comprises 14 residues. CDR3 residues: CASSNRQEVQPQHF. The DNA of the CDR3 is TGTGCCAGCAGTAACAGACAGGAGGTGCAGCCCCAGCATTTT.

This rearrangement joins TRBV7-2 to TRBJ1-1; D is unclear. Trimming removed 5 bases at V and 5 bases at J, with 12 bases between. The germline gives CDR1 SGHTA, CDR2 FQGNSA. There are 13 residues in the CDR3. CDR3 protein: CASSLLLRTEAFF. The DNA of the CDR3 is TGTGCCAGCAGCCTGCTCCTACGGACTGAAGCTTTCTTT.

A word on this clonotype: At one of its ends the junction is not consistent with the germline gene, which may arise from a read error. The chain carries TRBV15 and TRBJ2-2; D perhaps matches TRBD2 (6 bases). This CDR3 is 13 amino acids long. Germline CDR1 and CDR2: LNHNV and YYDKDF (reference sequence). The CDR3 reads CATSREAWGELFF. CDR3 sequence (DNA): TGTGCCACCAGCAGAGAAGCTTGGGGGGAACTGTTTTTT.

The genes are TRBV4-1 and TRBJ2-3; D is uncertain. V was trimmed by 0 bases and J by 6 bases, leaving 10 bases between them. In germline, CDR1 is MGHRA, CDR2 YSYEKL. The CDR3 contains 14 residues. The CDR3, as DNA: TGCGCCAGCAGCCAAGATACTCCGCAGGATACGCAGTATTTT. It encodes CASSQDTPQDTQYF.